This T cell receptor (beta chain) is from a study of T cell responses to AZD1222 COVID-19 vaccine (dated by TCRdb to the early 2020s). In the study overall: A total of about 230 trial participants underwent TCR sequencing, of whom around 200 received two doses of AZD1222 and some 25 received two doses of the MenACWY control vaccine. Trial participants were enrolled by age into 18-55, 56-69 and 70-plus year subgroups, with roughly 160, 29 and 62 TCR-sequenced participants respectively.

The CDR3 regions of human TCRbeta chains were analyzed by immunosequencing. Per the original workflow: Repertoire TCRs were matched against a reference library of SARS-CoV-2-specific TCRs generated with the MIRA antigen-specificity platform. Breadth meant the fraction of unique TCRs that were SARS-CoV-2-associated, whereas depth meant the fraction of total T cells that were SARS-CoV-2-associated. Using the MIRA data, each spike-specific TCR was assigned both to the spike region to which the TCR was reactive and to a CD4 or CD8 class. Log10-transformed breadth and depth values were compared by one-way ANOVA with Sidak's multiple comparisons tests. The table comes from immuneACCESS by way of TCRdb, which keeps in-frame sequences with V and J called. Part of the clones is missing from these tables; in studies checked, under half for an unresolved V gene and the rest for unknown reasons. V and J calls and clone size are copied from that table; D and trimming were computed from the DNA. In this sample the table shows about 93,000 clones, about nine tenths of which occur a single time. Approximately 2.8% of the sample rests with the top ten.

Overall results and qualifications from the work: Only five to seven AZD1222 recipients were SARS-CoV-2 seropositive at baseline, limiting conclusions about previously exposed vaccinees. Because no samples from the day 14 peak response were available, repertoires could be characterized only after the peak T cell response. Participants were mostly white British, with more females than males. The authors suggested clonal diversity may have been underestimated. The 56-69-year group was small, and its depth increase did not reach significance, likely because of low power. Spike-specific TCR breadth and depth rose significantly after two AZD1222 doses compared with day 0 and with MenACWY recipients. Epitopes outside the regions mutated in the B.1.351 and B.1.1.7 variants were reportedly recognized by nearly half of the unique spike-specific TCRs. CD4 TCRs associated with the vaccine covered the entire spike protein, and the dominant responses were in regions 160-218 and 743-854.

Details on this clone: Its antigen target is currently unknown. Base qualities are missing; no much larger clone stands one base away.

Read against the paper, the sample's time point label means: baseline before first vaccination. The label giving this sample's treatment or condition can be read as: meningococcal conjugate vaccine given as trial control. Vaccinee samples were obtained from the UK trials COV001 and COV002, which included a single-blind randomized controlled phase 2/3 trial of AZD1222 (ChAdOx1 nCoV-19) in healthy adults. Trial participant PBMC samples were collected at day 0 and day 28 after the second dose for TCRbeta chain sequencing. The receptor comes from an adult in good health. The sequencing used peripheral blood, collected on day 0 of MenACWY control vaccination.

In nucleotides, the sequence is TGCGCCAGCAGCCAAGATATGAGTAGTCCCCTGGTTGGTTCACCCCTCCACTTT. The encoded protein is CASSQDMSSPLVGSPLHF. The rearranged chain carries TRBV4-3 and TRBJ1-6, with no D gene named confidently. V lost 0 bases and J lost 9 bases; the stretch between them is 21 bases long. Inclusive of the bounding cysteine and phenylalanine, the CDR3 is 18 residues long. Only the CDR3 part of the read is kept: 54 bases, read in frame from the first base. Taken from the germline V gene, the CDR1 and CDR2 loops are LGHNA and YSLEER.